The next 23 T cell receptor beta chains were all read from a single sample in a study of blood T cell repertoires in COVID-19. Libraries were prepared by immunoSEQ multiplex PCR; TCRdb keeps only in-frame clonotypes and omits some of them. In the table there are 500,000 or so clones, roughly 87% of which are singletons. Sequenced material: PBMCs or T cells enriched from blood (not recorded which). All receptors come from a woman under 30 who had recovered from COVID-19.

The V call is TRBV2, the J call TRBJ2-7; 9 bases agree with TRBD2. V shed 6 bases and J 6 bases; nucleotides not matched to a gene: 3. Per germline, CDR1 SNHLY and CDR2 FYNNEI. This CDR3 has 12 residues. The CDR3 bases are TGTGCCAGCAGGCTGACTAGCGGCGAGCAGTACTTC. Amino acids: CASRLTSGEQYF.

The chain links TRBV6-5 to TRBJ2-3, with 8 nucleotides matching TRBD2. V gave up 1 base and J gave up 6 bases; unmatched junction bases: 9. The CDR3 extends over 16 amino acids. The germline V gene has CDR1 MNHEY and CDR2 SVGAGI. The chain's CDR3 is CASSYFLRGGPDTQYF. CDR3 nucleotide sequence: TGTGCCAGCAGTTACTTTCTACGGGGGGGGCCGGATACGCAGTATTTT.

V gene TRBV10-3 combines with J gene TRBJ1-5; TRBD1 matches at 9 bases. Germline-derived CDR1 and CDR2 are ENHRY and SYGVKD. CDR3 length: 15 residues. V lost 6 bases, J lost 5 bases, and 8 bases stayed unmatched. CDR3 sequence: CAISPGQGGDQPQHF. The CDR3 nucleotides read TGTGCCATCAGCCCGGGACAGGGCGGCGATCAGCCCCAGCATTTT.

The chain is built from TRBV7-9 and TRBJ1-1; D gene unclear. The CDR3 sequence is 14 residues long. With 4 bases removed from V and 5 bases from J, the gap between germline ends came to 14 bases. CDR1 SEHNR and CDR2 FQNEAQ come from the germline V gene (reference sequence). The CDR3 here is CASSYTGSGTEAFF. CDR3 bases: TGTGCCAGCAGCTATACGGGGTCGGGGACTGAAGCTTTCTTT.

The V and J genes are TRBV5-4 and TRBJ1-2; 7 bases fit TRBD1. The CDR3 has 14 residues. Germline-derived CDR1 and CDR2 are SGHNT and YYREEE (reference sequence). J was trimmed by 5 bases and V by 4 bases; bases with no gene match: 8. In nucleotides, the CDR3 is TGTGCCAGCAGCCGCGGAACAGGGGAATATGGCTACACCTTC. Translation gives CASSRGTGEYGYTF.

As for this clone: Additional DNA sequences in this sample encode the identical CDR3. The chain uses TRBV9 and TRBJ2-7, with TRBD2 identical over 9 bases. CDR3 length equals 14 residues. Per the germline V gene, CDR1 is SGDLS and CDR2 is YYNGEE. J lost 4 bases, V lost 2 bases, and 4 bases had no gene match. CDR3: CASSVGLAGYEQYF. The CDR3 DNA follows: TGTGCCAGCAGCGTGGGACTAGCAGGGTACGAGCAGTACTTC.

This clone appeared a single time. The gene calls are TRBV19 and TRBJ1-2, with D possibly being TRBD1 (5 bases). This CDR3 is built from 14 residues. Germline values: CDR1 LNHDA, CDR2 SQIVND (reference sequence). V lost 3 bases and J 6 bases, leaving 14 bases between the germline ends. CDR3 region: CASSIGTAGDGYTF. The DNA of the CDR3 is TGTGCCAGTAGTATTGGGACCGCGGGGGATGGCTACACCTTC.

This sequence joins TRBV2 and TRBJ2-7; 7 nucleotides align to TRBD2. V gave up 4 bases and J gave up 3 bases; unmatched junction bases: 6. Germline CDR1 is SNHLY and CDR2 is FYNNEI. There are 14 residues in the CDR3. The chain's CDR3 is CASSGGLDNYEQYF. The CDR3 DNA is TGTGCCAGCAGTGGAGGACTAGATAACTACGAGCAGTACTTC.

The chain uses TRBV7-9 and TRBJ2-5, with D possibly TRBD2 on 5 matching bases. V was shortened by 3 bases and J by 1 base, with 9 bases between the two germline ends. The CDR3 covers 14 residues. Germline V gives CDR1 SEHNR, CDR2 FQNEAQ (reference sequence). CDR3 in amino acids: CASSFGSRQETQYF. CDR3 bases: TGTGCCAGCAGCTTTGGGAGCCGCCAAGAGACCCAGTACTTC.

CDR3 amino acids: CASSQAGTGYSNQPQHF. The CDR3 nucleotides are TGCGCCAGCAGCCAAGCCGGGACAGGGTATAGCAATCAGCCCCAGCATTTT. The rearrangement joins TRBV4-3 to TRBJ1-5, with TRBD1 matching over 9 bases. This CDR3 spans 17 amino acids. Unmatched junction bases numbered 4, after V lost 1 base and J lost 0 bases. Germline assignment: CDR1 LGHNA and CDR2 YSLEER.

The chain is built from TRBV7-8 and TRBJ2-5; the match to TRBD2 covers 13 bases. Losses at the gene ends were 4 bases for V and 5 bases for J; bases not matched to a gene: 16. The CDR3 is made up of 19 amino acids. Germline V gene data show CDR1 as SGHVS and CDR2 as FQNEAQ. CDR3 DNA sequence: TGTGCCAGCAGCTCCCTCAGACTAGCGGGGGGCCTTCCTCAGGAGACCCAGTACTTC. Encoded protein: CASSSLRLAGGLPQETQYF.

V gene TRBV6-5 combines with J gene TRBJ1-6; D is perhaps TRBD1 (5 bases). Trimming removed 10 bases from V and 8 bases from J, with 15 bases in between. The germline V gene has CDR1 MNHEY and CDR2 SVGAGI. The CDR3 is 13 residues long. The CDR3 loop reads CATMGREDSPLHF. The CDR3 nucleotides are TGTGCCACCATGGGCAGGGAGGATTCACCCCTCCACTTT.

The chain has TRBV12-5 and TRBJ2-1, with TRBD2 matching 10 bases. CDR1 is LGHNT, CDR2 FRNRAP, per germline. Trimming cost V 5 bases and J 15 bases; bases outside gene matches: 7. This CDR3 is 12 amino acids long. CDR3 protein: CASGLAGARGFF. Written as DNA, the CDR3 is TGTGCTAGTGGTCTAGCGGGGGCTAGAGGGTTCTTC.

The V call is TRBV30, the J call TRBJ2-3; TRBD1 agrees at 8 bases. V lost 2 bases and J lost 6; bases outside the gene matches: 4. CDR1 is GTSNPN, CDR2 SVGIG, per germline (reference sequence). The CDR3 spans 13 residues. In DNA, the CDR3 is TGTGCCTGGAGTCCGACAGGGGCCGATACGCAGTATTTT. It encodes CAWSPTGADTQYF.

The chain employs TRBV5-4 and TRBJ1-4, with D perhaps matching TRBD1 (6 bases). V dropped 10 bases and J dropped 7 bases, with 17 bases sitting between them. The CDR3 consists of 13 residues. Germline loops: CDR1 SGHNT, CDR2 YYREEE (reference sequence). CDR3 in DNA: TGTGCCGCTGTTGCAGGGGAAAGTGAAAAACTGTTTTTT. Its translation: CAAVAGESEKLFF. Full variable domain (outside the CDR3, taken from reference TRBV5-4 and TRBJ1-4): ETGVTQSPTHLIKTRGQQVTLRCSSQSGHNTVSWYQQALGQGPQFIFQYYREEENGRGNFPPRFSGLQFPNYSSELNVNALELDDSALYLCAAVAGESEKLFFGSGTQLSVL.

The CDR3 loop reads CASSLAEGDLNEAFF. In nucleotides, the CDR3 is TGTGCCAGCAGCTTGGCCGAAGGAGACCTGAACGAAGCTTTCTTT. The chain recombines TRBV5-6 with TRBJ1-1; the D is unclear. This CDR3 is built from 15 residues. V was shortened by 0 bases and J by 8 bases, with 17 bases between the two germline ends. CDR1 and CDR2 (germline): SGHDT, YYEEEE.

The gene calls are TRBV18 and TRBJ2-1; unclear D gene. From germline, CDR1 is KGHSH and CDR2 LQKENI. The length of the CDR3 is 13 residues. V dropped 4 bases and J dropped 8 bases, with 12 bases sitting between them. CDR3 coding DNA: TGTGCCAGCTCACTATCCGGGTCTGATGAGCAGTTCTTC. Protein: CASSLSGSDEQFF.

The chain uses TRBV18 and TRBJ1-1; D call uncertain. V lost 3 bases to trimming and J lost 5 bases, with 13 bases between them. Looked up from germline, CDR1 is KGHSH and CDR2 is LQKENI. This CDR3 comprises 14 residues. CDR3 sequence: CASSPESAETEAFF. The CDR3 nucleotides read TGTGCCAGCTCACCGGAGAGTGCCGAGACTGAAGCTTTCTTT.

Worth noting for this clone: The junction does not match germline at one end; this may be a read error. The CDR3 here is CASSSAGQGETGAFF. CDR3 bases: TGTGCCAGTAGTAGCGCCGGACAGGGAGAGACTGGAGCTTTCTTT. The rearrangement joins TRBV19 to TRBJ1-1; 8 bases fit TRBD1. Germline loops: CDR1 LNHDA, CDR2 SQIVND (reference sequence). This CDR3 has 15 residues. Based on the CDR3 plus reference TRBV19 and TRBJ1-1, the full variable domain is DGGITQSPKYLFRKEGQNVTLSCEQNLNHDAMYWYRQDPGQGLRLIYYSQIVNDFQKGDIAEGYSVSREKKESFPLTVTSAQKNPTAFYLCASSSAGQGETGAFFGQGTRLTVV.

This clone was detected once. The chain couples TRBV3-1 (or the pseudogene TRBV3-2) to TRBJ1-4; 7 nucleotides line up with TRBD1. V trimming: 7 bases; J trimming: 3 bases; junction bases outside the gene matches: 2. The CDR3 is made up of 13 amino acids. Germline assignment: CDR1 LGHDT and CDR2 YNNKEL (reference sequence). In nucleotides, the CDR3 is TGTGCCAGCAAGGGGGCAGCTAATGAAAAACTGTTTTTT. Translated: CASKGAANEKLFF.

J is TRBJ1-6 and V is TRBV7-2, with a possible D match to TRBD1 (5 bases). The V and J ends lost 4 bases and 7 bases respectively, with 5 bases between them. CDR3 size: 12 residues. The germline CDR1 and CDR2 sequences are SGHTA and FQGNSA. CDR3 region: CASSWTNSPLHF. CDR3 nucleotide sequence: TGTGCCAGCAGCTGGACAAATTCACCCCTCCACTTT.

The CDR3 sequence is CASSPGYDTDTQYF. CDR3 DNA: TGTGCCAGCAGCCCAGGGTACGACACAGATACGCAGTATTTT. The chain combines TRBV7-3 with TRBJ2-3; D is possibly TRBD1 (5 bases). CDR1 SGHTA and CDR2 FQGTGA come from the germline V gene. The germline V and J ends were trimmed by 5 bases and 2 bases, with 11 bases remaining between them. This CDR3 spans 14 amino acids.

V usage is TRBV12-3 or TRBV12-4 and J usage is TRBJ1-2, with D uncertain. Trimming stripped 5 bases from V and 8 bases from J, with 12 bases between. The CDR3 consists of 12 residues. The CDR3 coding sequence is TGTGCCAGCAGTACATCCTCGGGGGGCTACACCTTC. Residues: CASSTSSGGYTF.